The rows below give T cell receptor beta chains drawn from one sample of a study of blood T cell repertoires in COVID-19. Using immunoSEQ multiplex PCR, the repertoire was profiled, and TCRdb retains in-frame clones only, with some absent. The table shows some 50,000 clones, with about 86% occurring only once. Sequences were obtained from PBMCs or T cells enriched from blood (not recorded which). All receptors derive from a woman aged 45-65 years who had recovered from COVID-19. The CDR3 runs from the conserved cysteine through the conserved F or W.

v_gene,j_gene,CDR3aa
TRBV27,TRBJ1-1,CASSSWTGLGNTEAFF
TRBV28,TRBJ1-1,CASNRQDALNTEAFF
TRBV15,TRBJ2-1,CATSPRSIRDEQFF
TRBV7-2,TRBJ1-2,CASSLVADGNYGYTF
TRBV7-2,TRBJ2-5,CASSSSWETQYF
TRBV7-2,TRBJ2-1,CASSPRSGGYNEQFF
TRBV6-5,TRBJ1-3,CASSTGLSSGNTIYF
TRBV27,TRBJ2-1,CASSFRGTEQFF
TRBV27,TRBJ1-6,CASSLGTGVGSYNSPLHF
TRBV30,TRBJ1-1,CAWSTGQLNTEAFF
TRBV19,TRBJ1-3,CASSIAGLSSGNTIYF
TRBV5-1,TRBJ2-5,CASSWGTSERETQYF
TRBV18,TRBJ2-2,CASSREGSTGELFF
TRBV4-1,TRBJ1-5,CASSPQYRINQPQHF
TRBV7-2,TRBJ1-1,CASSSDRTGAGTEAFF
TRBV5-1,TRBJ1-5,CASSSTGGSQPQHF
TRBV13,TRBJ1-1,CASGLQGRDTEAFF
TRBV28,TRBJ2-2,CASSTPSLAGGENTGELFF
TRBV9,TRBJ1-3,CASSATGTEGNTIYF
TRBV24-1,TRBJ2-6,CAATGGSGAGANVLTF
TRBV6-6,TRBJ2-7,CASTSVAPGNWYEQYF
TRBV5-1,TRBJ2-5,CASSLALAGDMERETQYF
TRBV28,TRBJ2-7,CASSLLGLTVRYF
TRBV19,TRBJ1-1,CASSIDGSGTEAFF
TRBV6-2/TRBV6-3,TRBJ1-5,CASSGTGRQPQHF
TRBV10-2,TRBJ2-5,CASSEAGKETQYF
TRBV3-1/TRBV3-2,TRBJ2-7,CASSQVLRDNYEQYF
TRBV30,TRBJ2-7,CAWSAGTAKSYEQYF
TRBV2,TRBJ2-2,CASSSSGPNTGELFF
TRBV5-1,TRBJ1-1,CASRETAANTEAFF
TRBV7-9,TRBJ1-2,CASSLTLGYTF